These 12 T cell receptor beta chains were sequenced from one sample in a study of T cells in Graves' hyperthyroidism and ophthalmopathy. The CDR3 regions of TCR beta were amplified from RNA transcripts. First-round RT-PCR with HTBI primers amplified the TCR CDR3 region. TCRdb called the multiplex PCR reads again in MiXCR, with one record for every CDR3 protein. The sample consists of 200,000 to 250,000 distinct CDR3 sequences, roughly a sixth of them appearing once. The sample was blood. The source of these receptors is a man in his fifties with Graves' hyperthyroidism.

This clonotype was seen a handful of times. This rearrangement joins TRBV7-9 to TRBJ1-1; D unresolved. V shed 5 bases and J shed 3 bases, with 10 bases lying between them. This CDR3 has 13 amino acids. CDR1 and CDR2 (germline): SEHNR, FQNEAQ (reference sequence). The CDR3 DNA sequence: TGTGCCAGCAGCCTACAGACGGACACTGAAGCTTTCTTT. The encoded protein is CASSLQTDTEAFF.

The chain joins TRBV30 to TRBJ2-2; possibly TRBD2 for D (5 bases). Trimming pared 8 bases from V and 6 bases from J, leaving 19 bases between. The CDR3 loop spans 14 amino acids. Germline CDR1 reads GTSNPN; CDR2 reads SVGIG (reference sequence). Here the CDR3 reads CAGDADSSPGELFF. The CDR3 DNA reads as TGTGCCGGCGATGCGGACTCCTCCCCCGGGGAGCTGTTTTTT.

This clonotype has a count of ten or more. The chain combines TRBV10-1 with TRBJ2-3; 10 bases align to TRBD2. V trimming: 2 bases; J trimming: 6 bases; junction bases outside the gene matches: 2. The germline V gene has CDR1 WNHNN and CDR2 SYGVQD (reference sequence). The CDR3 is 14 amino acids. CDR3 protein: CASSELAGDDTQYF. The CDR3 DNA follows: TGCGCCAGCAGTGAGCTAGCGGGGGATGATACGCAGTATTTT.

This clonotype has more than one count but fewer than ten. This chain joins TRBV19 and TRBJ1-5, with TRBD1 as a possible D gene (6 bases). This CDR3 has 16 residues. Germline V gene sequence: CDR1 LNHDA, CDR2 SQIVND (reference sequence). V lost 4 bases, J lost 0 bases, and 13 bases lay in between. The CDR3 DNA follows: TGTGCCAGTAGTAAGCGGGACATAGATAGCAATCAGCCCCAGCATTTT. Its protein product is CASSKRDIDSNQPQHF.

This clonotype was observed at least ten times. CDR3 bases: TGTGCCAGCAGTCGACTAACTAGCGGGAGTTACGAGCAGTACTTC. Its translation is CASSRLTSGSYEQYF. This sequence joins TRBV14 and TRBJ2-7; 11 nucleotides match TRBD2. With V trimmed by 6 bases and J by 4 bases, 8 bases remained unmatched. The CDR3 loop spans 15 amino acids. Germline loops: CDR1 SGHDN, CDR2 FVKESK.

This clonotype was seen at least ten times. J is TRBJ2-5 and V is TRBV11-2; 7 nucleotides line up with TRBD1. V lost 6 bases and J lost 4; bases outside the gene matches: 17. CDR1 is SGHAT and CDR2 is FQNNGV in the germline V gene. The CDR3 runs to 17 residues. CDR3 sequence (DNA): TGTGCCAGCAGTCACAAAACGGGGCCCTCAGGGGGAGAGACCCAGTACTTC. It specifies CASSHKTGPSGGETQYF.

In its sample, this clonotype was seen a few times. This sequence joins TRBV11-2 and TRBJ2-7; maybe TRBD2 (6 bases). Germline V gene data show CDR1 as SGHAT and CDR2 as FQNNGV. CDR3 size: 13 residues. Between the trimmed V and J ends, which lost 5 bases and 6 bases, there was a span of 14 bases. The CDR3 reads CASSHRGLLEQYF. For the CDR3, the DNA is TGTGCCAGCAGCCATCGGGGACTCCTCGAGCAGTACTTC.

The sample holds many counts of this clonotype. The chain uses TRBV6-1 and TRBJ1-5; tentatively, D is TRBD1 (5 bases). Between the trimmed V and J ends, which lost 1 base and 7 bases, there was a span of 17 bases. This CDR3 spans 16 amino acids. Germline values: CDR1 MNHNS, CDR2 SASEGT. The chain's CDR3 is CASSEGAGGGGQPQHF. CDR3 bases: TGTGCCAGCAGTGAAGGGGCGGGGGGAGGTGGCCAGCCCCAGCATTTT.

CDR3 sequence reads: CASSPRGARASGSLETQYF. In DNA, the CDR3 is TGTGCCAGCAGCCCCCGAGGGGCCAGGGCTAGCGGGAGTTTGGAGACCCAGTACTTC. The chain is built from TRBV4-2 and TRBJ2-5, with TRBD2 matching 10 bases. V trimming: 4 bases; J trimming: 5 bases; junction bases outside the gene matches: 19. The CDR3 is 19 residues long. Germline-derived CDR1 and CDR2 are LGHNA and YNFKEQ.

The gene calls are TRBV5-8 and TRBJ2-3; 8 bases map to TRBD2. Germline assignment: CDR1 SGHTS and CDR2 YDEGEE. Trimming took 0 bases from V and 1 from J; bases not matched to a gene: 4. The CDR3 extends over 16 amino acids. CDR3 nucleotide sequence: TGTGCCAGCAGCTTGGAGCGAGCGGGAGGCACAGATACGCAGTATTTT. This gives the protein CASSLERAGGTDTQYF.

This clonotype was observed at least ten times. The V and J genes are TRBV28 and TRBJ2-7, with a tentative D call TRBD1 (5 bases). V was shortened by 1 base and J by 3 bases, with 10 bases between the two germline ends. Germline assignment: CDR1 MDHEN and CDR2 SYDVKM. The CDR3 runs 14 residues. CDR3 coding DNA: TGTGCCAGCAGTTTATATGGCAGGGACTACGAGCAGTACTTC. Encoded protein: CASSLYGRDYEQYF.

This clonotype was detected many times. The rearrangement joins TRBV7-9 to TRBJ2-7; TRBD2 agrees at 7 bases. The junction had 5 bases not matched to a gene; V was cut back by 5 bases and J by 1 base. Germline V gene sequence: CDR1 SEHNR, CDR2 FQNEAQ (reference sequence). This CDR3 has 14 residues. CDR3 coding DNA: TGTGCCAGCAGCGGCTCTAGCGGTTCCTACGAGCAGTACTTC. Amino acids: CASSGSSGSYEQYF.